This TCR beta chain was observed in a study of shared clonotypes between healthy human individuals. Into CD45RA+ naive and CD45RA-negative memory subsets, the CD4+ cells were split. A word on this clone: Its antigen is not known. Germline is not matched at one junction end, which may reflect a read error.

The CDR3 is 14 amino acids. Germline CDR1 SGHTA, CDR2 FQGNSA. TCRdb's table, derived via immunoSEQ multiplex PCR, lists solely in-frame clones and lacks some. The data hold roughly 650,000 clones, with approximately 97% observed a single time. Study-wide points: The naive CD4 repertoires of a few donors were compared, and approximately 5% of clonotypes were shared. In contrast to clonotypes shared by all four donors, non-shared clonotypes had lower generation probabilities.

This clonotype was sampled from a woman aged 25 to 39 in good health. Sequencing was performed on naive CD4+ T cells sorted from blood. Subset given: CD45RA+ positively selected. The chain couples TRBV7-2 to TRBJ1-5; D ambiguous. Here the CDR3 reads CASSFGRVNQPQHF. The CDR3 DNA reads TGTGCCAGCAGCTTTGGAAGGGTCAATCAACCCCAGCATTTT.